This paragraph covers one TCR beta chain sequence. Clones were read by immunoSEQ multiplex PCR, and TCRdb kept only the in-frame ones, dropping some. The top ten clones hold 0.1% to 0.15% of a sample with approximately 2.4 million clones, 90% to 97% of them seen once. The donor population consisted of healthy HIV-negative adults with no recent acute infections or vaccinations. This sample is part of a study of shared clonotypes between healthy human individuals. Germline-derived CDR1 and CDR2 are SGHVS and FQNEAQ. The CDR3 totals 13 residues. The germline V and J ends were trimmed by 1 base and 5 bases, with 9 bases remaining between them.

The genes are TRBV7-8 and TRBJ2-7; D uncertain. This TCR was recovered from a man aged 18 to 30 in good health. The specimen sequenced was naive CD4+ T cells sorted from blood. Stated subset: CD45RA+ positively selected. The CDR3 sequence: CASSLVPSHEQYF. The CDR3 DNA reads TGTGCCAGCAGCTTAGTTCCGTCCCACGAGCAGTACTTC. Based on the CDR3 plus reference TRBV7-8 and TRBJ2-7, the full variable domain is GAGVSQSPRYKVAKRGQDVALRCDPISGHVSLFWYQQALGQGPEFLTYFQNEAQLDKSGLPSDRFFAERPEGSVSTLKIQRTQQEDSAVYLCASSLVPSHEQYFGPGTRLTVT.